These T cell receptor beta chains were read from a single sample in a study of T cells in Graves' hyperthyroidism and ophthalmopathy. TCRdb reprocessed the multiplex PCR reads via MiXCR and lists one record per CDR3 protein. The sample yields around 800,000 distinct CDR3 sequences, 38% seen once. Sequenced material: blood. Receptor source: a man younger than 35 with Graves' hyperthyroidism. CDR3s include the opening cysteine and the closing phenylalanine or tryptophan. A D gene is named only where the DNA matches it firmly. Where a row states a size, it is once, few, many or the class of an expanded clone; other rows omit it.

abundance	v_gene	len	j_gene	d_gene	CDR3nt	CDR3aa
NA	TRBV20-1	15	TRBJ1-1	NA	TGCAGTGCTACAAACCCACAGGGCCCGAACACTGAAGCTTTCTTT	CSATNPQGPNTEAFF
NA	TRBV9	16	TRBJ2-2	TRBD2	TGTGCCAGCAGCGGGGCCGGGCGGGAGATAACCGGGGAGCTGTTTTTT	CASSGAGREITGELFF
NA	TRBV29-1	12	TRBJ2-3	NA	TGCAGCGTCACGGACGGCACAGATACGCAGTATTTT	CSVTDGTDTQYF
NA	TRBV2	15	TRBJ1-5	NA	TGTGCCAGCAGTGAAAGGGACAAATACAATCAGCCCCGGCATTTT	CASSERDKYNQPRHF
once	TRBV19	17	TRBJ2-6	NA	TGTGCCAGTAGTATAGAGTGGGGCCTCTCTGGGGCCAACGTCCTGACTTTC	CASSIEWGLSGANVLTF
few	TRBV19	12	TRBJ2-7	NA	TGTGCCAGTAGTTCAGCCTACGGCGAGCAGTACTTC	CASSSAYGEQYF
few	TRBV7-7	14	TRBJ2-5	NA	TGTGCTAGCAGCTTATTTTTCGGGGCTGAGACCCAGTACTTC	CASSLFFGAETQYF
many	TRBV29-1	14	TRBJ2-7	TRBD2	TGCAGCGTTGAAGATAGGGAGGGCTCCTACGAGCAGTACTTC	CSVEDREGSYEQYF
once	TRBV7-3	17	TRBJ2-5	TRBD2	TGTGCCAGCAGTTACTGGATCAGCGGGGGCATTCAAGAGACCCAGTACTTC	CASSYWISGGIQETQYF
NA	TRBV29-1	12	TRBJ2-7	NA	TGCAGCGTGGCATCTACCACCTACGAGCAGTACTTC	CSVASTTYEQYF
many	TRBV9	14	TRBJ1-5	NA	TGTGCCAGCAGCTCGGGAGGGGACAATCAGCCCCAGCATTTT	CASSSGGDNQPQHF
NA	TRBV7-3	14	TRBJ2-2	NA	TGTGCCAGCAGCTTAAGCGGGCACACCGGGGAGCTGTTTTTT	CASSLSGHTGELFF
NA	TRBV11-2	15	TRBJ2-7	NA	TGTGCCAGCAGACATGGACGGAGGAGCTCCTACGAGCAGTACTTC	CASRHGRRSSYEQYF
few	TRBV6-5	14	TRBJ2-7	TRBD1	TGTGCCAGCACCTTTACCGACAGGGGTGGCGAGCAGTACTTC	CASTFTDRGGEQYF
NA	TRBV9	14	TRBJ1-2	NA	TGTGCCAGCAGCGACGCGGGAGAGGGCTATGGCTACACCTTC	CASSDAGEGYGYTF
NA	TRBV7-2	14	TRBJ2-3	NA	TGTGCCAGCAGCCATTCCGGAGAGTATACTACGCAGTATTTT	CASSHSGEYTTQYF
few	TRBV7-9	15	TRBJ2-2	NA	TGTGCCAGCAGACCGGCTACAGGGTCCACCGGGGAGCTGTTTTTT	CASRPATGSTGELFF
few	TRBV7-9	14	TRBJ1-2	NA	TGTGCCAGCAGCTTAGGCAGGGAATTCTATGGCTACACCTTC	CASSLGREFYGYTF
many	TRBV29-1	11	TRBJ1-2	NA	TGCAGCGTTGTCCATACCTATGGCTACACCTTC	CSVVHTYGYTF
NA	TRBV20-1	14	TRBJ2-2	NA	TGCAGTGCTAGAGTGGCCAGGGGCACCGGGGAGCTGTTTTTT	CSARVARGTGELFF
few	TRBV12-3/TRBV12-4	14	TRBJ2-7	NA	TGTGCCAGCAGTTTAGGCACAGGGAAGGGCGAGCAGTACTTC	CASSLGTGKGEQYF
few	TRBV20-1	15	TRBJ2-5	NA	TGCAGTGCTATGTCCCTCCATAGAGGCCAAGAGACCCAGTACTTC	CSAMSLHRGQETQYF
NA	TRBV4-1	14	TRBJ2-5	NA	TGTGCCAGCAGCCATACCGGATCCCAAGAGACCCAGTACTTC	CASSHTGSQETQYF
NA	TRBV9	17	TRBJ1-5	TRBD1	TGTGCCAGCAGCGTGGGGACAGGGTCGGGGCCAAATCAGCCCCAGCATTTT	CASSVGTGSGPNQPQHF
NA	TRBV9	14	TRBJ2-7	NA	TGTGCCAGCAGCCCCATGACAGAGTCCTACGAGCAGTACTTC	CASSPMTESYEQYF
many	TRBV2	12	TRBJ2-7	NA	TGTGCCAGCAGTGTAGGTAGCTACGAGCAGTACTTC	CASSVGSYEQYF
few	TRBV9	15	TRBJ1-5	NA	TGTGCCAGCAGCCGGGGACCCCATAGCAATCAGCCCCAGCATTTT	CASSRGPHSNQPQHF
many	TRBV20-1	12	TRBJ1-5	NA	TGCAGTGCCCAGGGGCCCAATCAGCCCCAGCATTTT	CSAQGPNQPQHF
many	TRBV5-6	14	TRBJ2-7	NA	TGTGCCAGCAGCTTGGACCAGGGGTCCTACGAGCAGTACTTC	CASSLDQGSYEQYF
many	TRBV20-1	14	TRBJ1-4	NA	TGCAGTGCCACTCGCCCGGCGGGGGGTGAAAAACTGTTTTTT	CSATRPAGGEKLFF
NA	TRBV11-2	12	TRBJ1-2	NA	TGTGCCAGCAGCTTAAAGCTTTATGGCTACACCTTC	CASSLKLYGYTF
many	TRBV9	14	TRBJ2-5	NA	TGTGCCAGCAGCGTAGATGGAGGGGAAGAGACCCAGTACTTC	CASSVDGGEETQYF
few	TRBV6-6	14	TRBJ1-6	TRBD1	TGTGCCAGCATTTTGACAGGGGCGCATTCACCCCTCCACTTT	CASILTGAHSPLHF
NA	TRBV25-1	11	TRBJ2-7	NA	TGTGCCACAGGGGATGCCTACGAGCAATACTTC	CATGDAYEQYF
NA	TRBV7-9	13	TRBJ2-5	NA	TGTGCCAGCAGCTTCGTCGTAGAGGAGACCCAGTACTTC	CASSFVVEETQYF
few	TRBV6-1	16	TRBJ1-2	NA	TGTGCCAGCAGTGAAGCGTGGGGACACCTAAACTATGGCTACACCTTC	CASSEAWGHLNYGYTF
NA	TRBV10-3	12	TRBJ2-7	TRBD2	TGTGCCATCAGGACACGGGAGGGAGAGCAGTACTTC	CAIRTREGEQYF
many	TRBV20-1	13	TRBJ1-1	NA	TGCAGTGCTCCGGGGGATGGGAACACTGAAGCTTTCTTT	CSAPGDGNTEAFF
few	TRBV19	13	TRBJ2-7	NA	TGTGCCAGTACAGGACGGACCTCAGGCGAGCAGTACTTC	CASTGRTSGEQYF
few	TRBV7-2	15	TRBJ1-1	TRBD1	TGTGCCAGCAGCAACAGGGGGCTAGGGAACACTGAAGCTTTCTTT	CASSNRGLGNTEAFF
many	TRBV20-1	12	TRBJ2-7	TRBD1	TGCAGTGCTTGGGACAGAGACTACGAGCAGTACTTC	CSAWDRDYEQYF
NA	TRBV7-3	15	TRBJ1-6	TRBD1	TGTGCCAGCAGCTTACAGGGGGCCCCTAATTCACCCCTCCACTTT	CASSLQGAPNSPLHF
few	TRBV4-1	15	TRBJ2-5	TRBD1	TGCGCCAGCAGCCAGATGAGGACAGGGACCGCGACCCAGTACTTC	CASSQMRTGTATQYF
few	TRBV11-1	14	TRBJ2-5	NA	TGTGCCAGCAGCCAAGGTCTCAACCGAGAGACCCAGTACTTC	CASSQGLNRETQYF
NA	TRBV20-1	14	TRBJ2-2	NA	TGCAGTGCTAGACGCCCCGGGGGAACCGGGGAGCTGTTTTTT	CSARRPGGTGELFF
many	TRBV20-1	13	TRBJ1-5	NA	TGCAGTGCCCGGGTCAGCAGGGGTCAGCCCCAGCATTTT	CSARVSRGQPQHF
NA	TRBV29-1	13	TRBJ2-3	TRBD2	TGCAGCGTTTCCGGGACTAGCGGAGATACGCAGTATTTT	CSVSGTSGDTQYF
once	TRBV7-9	15	TRBJ2-7	TRBD1	TGTGCCAGCAGTTTAAAGGGACAGGGTCATGACGAGCAGTACTTC	CASSLKGQGHDEQYF
NA	TRBV10-3	15	TRBJ2-5	TRBD2	TGTGCCATCAGACCCGGGACTAGCGGCCAAGAGACCCAGTACTTC	CAIRPGTSGQETQYF
NA	TRBV20-1	12	TRBJ2-5	NA	TGCAGTGCTAGGGGTATCAGAGAGACCCAGTACTTC	CSARGIRETQYF
many	TRBV29-1	14	TRBJ1-1	NA	TGCAGCGTACCGTGGATTGATGGGGACACTGAAGCTTTCTTT	CSVPWIDGDTEAFF